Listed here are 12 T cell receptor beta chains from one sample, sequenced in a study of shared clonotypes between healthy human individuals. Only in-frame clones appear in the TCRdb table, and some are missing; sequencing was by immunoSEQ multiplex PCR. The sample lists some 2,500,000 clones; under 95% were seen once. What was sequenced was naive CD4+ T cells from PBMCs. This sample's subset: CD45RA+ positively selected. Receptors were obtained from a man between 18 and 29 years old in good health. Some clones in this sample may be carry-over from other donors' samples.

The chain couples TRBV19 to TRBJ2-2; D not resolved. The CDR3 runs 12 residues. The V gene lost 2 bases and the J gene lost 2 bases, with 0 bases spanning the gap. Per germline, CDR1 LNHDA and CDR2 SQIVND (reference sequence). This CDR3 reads CASSINTGELFF. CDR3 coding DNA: TGTGCCAGTAGTATAAACACCGGGGAGCTGTTTTTT.

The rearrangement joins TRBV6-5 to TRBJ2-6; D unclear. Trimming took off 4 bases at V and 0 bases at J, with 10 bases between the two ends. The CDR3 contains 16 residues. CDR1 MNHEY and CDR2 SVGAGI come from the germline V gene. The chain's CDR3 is CASSSPSSSGANVLTF. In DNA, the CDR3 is TGTGCCAGCAGTTCCCCAAGTAGCTCTGGGGCCAACGTCCTGACTTTC.

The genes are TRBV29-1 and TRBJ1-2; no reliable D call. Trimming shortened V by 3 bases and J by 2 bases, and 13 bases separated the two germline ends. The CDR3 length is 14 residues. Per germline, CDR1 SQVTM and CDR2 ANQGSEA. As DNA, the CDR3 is TGCAGCGTTGATAGGGAGGTCAACAACTATGGCTACACCTTC. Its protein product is CSVDREVNNYGYTF.

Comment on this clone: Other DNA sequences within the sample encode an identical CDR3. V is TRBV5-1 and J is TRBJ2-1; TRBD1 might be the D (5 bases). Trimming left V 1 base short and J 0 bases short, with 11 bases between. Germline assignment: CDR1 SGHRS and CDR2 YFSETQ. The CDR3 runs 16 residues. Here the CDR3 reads CASSLRQGSSYNEQFF. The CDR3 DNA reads TGCGCCAGCAGCTTGCGGCAGGGCAGCTCCTACAATGAGCAGTTCTTC.

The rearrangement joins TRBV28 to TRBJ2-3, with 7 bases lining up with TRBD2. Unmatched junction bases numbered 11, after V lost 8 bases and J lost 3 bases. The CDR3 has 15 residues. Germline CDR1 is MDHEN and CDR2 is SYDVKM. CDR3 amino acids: CASHSWLAVTDTQYF. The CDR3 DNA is TGTGCCAGCCATTCGTGGCTAGCGGTAACAGATACGCAGTATTTT.

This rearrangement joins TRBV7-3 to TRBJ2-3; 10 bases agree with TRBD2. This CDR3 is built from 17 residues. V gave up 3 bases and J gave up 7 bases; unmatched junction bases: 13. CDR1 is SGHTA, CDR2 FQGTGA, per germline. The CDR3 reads CASSLGPAGGPKNTQYF. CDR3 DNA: TGTGCCAGCAGCTTGGGTCCAGCGGGAGGGCCAAAAAATACGCAGTATTTT.

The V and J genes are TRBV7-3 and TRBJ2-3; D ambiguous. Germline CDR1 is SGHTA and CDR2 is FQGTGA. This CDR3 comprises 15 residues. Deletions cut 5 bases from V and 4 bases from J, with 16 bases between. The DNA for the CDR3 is TGTGCCAGCAGCCTCTACCCGGATCTCCCAGATACGCAGTATTTT. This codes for CASSLYPDLPDTQYF.

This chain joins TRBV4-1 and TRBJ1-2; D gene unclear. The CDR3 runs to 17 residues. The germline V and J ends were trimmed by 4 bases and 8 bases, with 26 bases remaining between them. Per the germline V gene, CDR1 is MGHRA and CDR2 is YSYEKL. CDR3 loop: CASSPLRWAAEEGGYTF. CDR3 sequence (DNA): TGCGCCAGCAGCCCGCTGAGGTGGGCCGCAGAAGAGGGCGGCTACACCTTC.

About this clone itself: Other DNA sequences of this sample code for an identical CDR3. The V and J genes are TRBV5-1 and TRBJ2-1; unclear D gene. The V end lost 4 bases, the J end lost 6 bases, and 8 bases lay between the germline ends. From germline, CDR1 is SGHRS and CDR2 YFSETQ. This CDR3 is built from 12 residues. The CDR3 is CASSPDINEQFF. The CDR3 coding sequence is TGCGCCAGCAGCCCGGATATCAATGAGCAGTTCTTC.

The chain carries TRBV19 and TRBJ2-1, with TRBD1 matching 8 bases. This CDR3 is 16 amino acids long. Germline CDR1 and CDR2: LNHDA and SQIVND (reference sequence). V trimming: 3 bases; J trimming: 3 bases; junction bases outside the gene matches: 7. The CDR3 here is CASSIRDRGRYNEQFF. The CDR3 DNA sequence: TGTGCCAGTAGTATCCGAGACAGGGGACGCTACAATGAGCAGTTCTTC. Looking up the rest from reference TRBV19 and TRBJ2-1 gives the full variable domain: DGGITQSPKYLFRKEGQNVTLSCEQNLNHDAMYWYRQDPGQGLRLIYYSQIVNDFQKGDIAEGYSVSREKKESFPLTVTSAQKNPTAFYLCASSIRDRGRYNEQFFGPGTRLTVL.

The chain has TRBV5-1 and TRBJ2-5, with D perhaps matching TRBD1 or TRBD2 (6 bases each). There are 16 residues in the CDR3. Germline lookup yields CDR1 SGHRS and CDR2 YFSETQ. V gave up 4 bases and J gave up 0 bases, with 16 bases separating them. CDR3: CASSVGGGVNQETQYF. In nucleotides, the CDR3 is TGCGCCAGCAGCGTCGGAGGGGGAGTAAACCAAGAGACCCAGTACTTC.

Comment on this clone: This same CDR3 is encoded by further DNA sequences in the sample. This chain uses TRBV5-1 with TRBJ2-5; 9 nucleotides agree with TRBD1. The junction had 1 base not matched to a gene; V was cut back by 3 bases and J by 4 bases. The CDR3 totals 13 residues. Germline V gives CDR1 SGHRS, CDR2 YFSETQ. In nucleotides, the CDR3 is TGCGCCAGCAGCTCGACAGGGGGAGAGACCCAGTACTTC. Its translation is CASSSTGGETQYF.